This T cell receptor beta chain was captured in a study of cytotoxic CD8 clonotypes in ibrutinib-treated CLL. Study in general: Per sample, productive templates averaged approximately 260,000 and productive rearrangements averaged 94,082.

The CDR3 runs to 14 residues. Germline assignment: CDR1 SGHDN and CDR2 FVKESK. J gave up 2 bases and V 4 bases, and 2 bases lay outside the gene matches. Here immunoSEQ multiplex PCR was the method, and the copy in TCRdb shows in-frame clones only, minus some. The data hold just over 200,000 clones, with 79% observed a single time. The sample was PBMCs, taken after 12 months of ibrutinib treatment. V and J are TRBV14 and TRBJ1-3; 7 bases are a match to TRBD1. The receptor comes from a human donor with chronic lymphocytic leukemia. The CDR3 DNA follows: TGTGCCAGCAGCCCGACAGGGCCTGGAAACACCATATATTTT. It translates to CASSPTGPGNTIYF.